The present TCR beta chain was sequenced within a study of OX40 agonist ivuxolimab in advanced cancers. V trimming: 3 bases; J trimming: 6 bases; junction bases outside the gene matches: 4. The CDR3 is 15 amino acids. Germline CDR1 SNHLY, CDR2 FYNNEI. The data were produced by immunoSEQ multiplex PCR, yet TCRdb's version contains in-frame clones alone and is incomplete. This sample has around 82,000 clones; approximately 90% occur once, and the top ten carry less than 0.6%. A word on this clone: Its target is not known.

Broader study findings: Low normalized T-cell clonal expansion was additionally recorded for some nonresponders.

The source is an adult with an advanced solid tumor such as melanoma, head and neck, liver or kidney cancer. J is TRBJ1-6 and V is TRBV2, with 8 bases that match TRBD1. The starting material was CD4+ or CD8+ T cells sorted from blood, obtained in a trial of the OX40 agonist ivuxolimab. The CDR3 loop is CASSDRTGFNSPLHF. CDR3 bases: TGTGCCAGCAGTGACCGGACAGGGTTTAATTCACCCCTCCACTTT.